This entry lists 21 T cell receptor beta chains sequenced from one sample in a study of T cells in localized non-small cell lung cancer (dated by TCRdb to the early 2020s). The library came from the immunoSEQ multiplex PCR assay. This is the immuneACCESS table as TCRdb keeps it, with only in-frame sequences that have V and J called. A part of the clones is gone; compared with another copy, unresolved V genes explain less than half, and the rest is unexplained. Here the sample has roughly 25,000 clones; roughly nine tenths occur a single time. The leading ten clones occupy 2.7% of the sample. The sequencing here drew on peripheral blood, taken before any cancer treatment. Receptors originate from a woman aged 40 to 75 with stage I lung adenocarcinoma.

The chain is built from TRBV5-1 and TRBJ2-7; tentative D call: TRBD1 (6 bases). The germline V gene has CDR1 SGHRS and CDR2 YFSETQ. The germline V and J ends were trimmed by 3 bases and 0 bases, with 10 bases remaining between them. This CDR3 contains 14 residues. CDR3 coding DNA: TGCGCCAGCAGCTACCGGGACATCTCCTACGAGCAGTACTTC. It is translated as CASSYRDISYEQYF.

The chain joins TRBV10-3 to TRBJ1-1; no clear D gene. The ends were cut back, 9 bases at V and 0 bases at J, with 8 bases in the middle. The length of the CDR3 is 12 residues. Germline assignment: CDR1 ENHRY and CDR2 SYGVKD. This chain's CDR3 is CAMSDMNTEAFF. The CDR3 DNA is TGTGCCATGTCGGATATGAACACTGAAGCTTTCTTT.

In this sample, this clone turned up once. The chain recombines TRBV7-8 with TRBJ2-7; D is uncertain. Between the trimmed V and J ends, which lost 3 bases and 2 bases, there was a span of 11 bases. The CDR3 runs to 14 residues. Per germline, CDR1 SGHVS and CDR2 FQNEAQ. The CDR3 DNA reads TGTGCCAGCAGCTTTTCGGGCGTCCCCTACGAGCAGTACTTC. This encodes CASSFSGVPYEQYF.

The chain couples TRBV5-6 to TRBJ2-2, with 11 positions matching TRBD2. The CDR3 runs to 16 residues. After removal of 4 bases from V and 2 bases from J, the junction contained 4 bases not matched to a gene. Germline values: CDR1 SGHDT, CDR2 YYEEEE. In nucleotides, the CDR3 is TGTGCCAGCAGCGCCGGGACTAGCGGAAACACCGGGGAGCTGTTTTTT. Its translation is CASSAGTSGNTGELFF.

The J gene is TRBJ2-7, the V gene TRBV28; TRBD2 might be the D (6 bases). Trimming left V 4 bases short and J 2 bases short, with 15 bases between. From germline, CDR1 is MDHEN and CDR2 SYDVKM. The CDR3 length is 15 residues. The CDR3 bases are TGTGCCAGCAGTTCCCTCGACGGAGGGGCCTACGAGCAGTACTTC. Protein sequence: CASSSLDGGAYEQYF.

This chain links TRBV5-1 with TRBJ2-6; unclear D gene. Germline V CDR1 and CDR2: SGHRS, YFSETQ. The CDR3 consists of 14 residues. Trimming pared 1 base from V and 1 base from J, leaving 3 bases between. The DNA for the CDR3 is TGCGCCAGCAGCTTGCAATCTGGGGCCAACGTCCTGACTTTC. Protein product: CASSLQSGANVLTF.

This chain uses TRBV5-6 with TRBJ2-5, with D perhaps TRBD1 or TRBD2 (6 bases each). CDR1 and CDR2 from the germline V gene are SGHDT and YYEEEE. The ends were cut back, 1 base at V and 2 bases at J, with 12 bases in the middle. This CDR3 region has 15 residues. The CDR3 sequence is CASSLLGGVQETQYF. The CDR3 DNA follows: TGTGCCAGCAGCTTGCTGGGGGGCGTACAAGAGACCCAGTACTTC.

The chain combines TRBV6-1 with TRBJ2-7; D possibly corresponds to TRBD2 (5 bases). The CDR3 has 13 residues. The germline V gene encodes CDR1 MNHNS and CDR2 SASEGT. V lost 8 bases, J lost 3 bases, and 14 bases lay in between. The CDR3 protein is CASGRAPNYEQYF. As DNA, the CDR3 is TGTGCCAGCGGGAGAGCGCCGAACTACGAGCAGTACTTC.

This chain links TRBV10-3 with TRBJ1-1, with D uncertain. Germline lookup yields CDR1 ENHRY and CDR2 SYGVKD. This CDR3 is 15 amino acids long. The germline V and J ends were trimmed by 2 bases and 4 bases, with 14 bases remaining between them. In DNA form, the CDR3 reads TGTGCCATCAGTGAGGGTTTGGGGTATGGCACTGAAGCTTTCTTT. Translation: CAISEGLGYGTEAFF.

This clone was seen only a few times. The V call is TRBV15, the J call TRBJ1-4; D possibly corresponds to TRBD1 (6 bases). Trimming left V 4 bases short and J 4 bases short, with 16 bases between. This CDR3 has 16 amino acids. Germline CDR1 and CDR2: LNHNV and YYDKDF (reference sequence). The CDR3 spells CATSTLGGPNNEKLFF. The CDR3 DNA follows: TGTGCCACCAGCACCCTAGGGGGACCTAATAATGAAAAACTGTTTTTT.

The gene calls are TRBV6-1 and TRBJ2-5; D may match TRBD1 or TRBD2 (7 bases each). Germline V gene data show CDR1 as MNHNS and CDR2 as SASEGT. The CDR3 length is 19 residues. V lost 3 bases, J lost 2 bases, and 25 bases lay in between. The chain's CDR3 is CASSDQGGFGRATQETQYF. The CDR3 nucleotides read TGTGCCAGCAGTGACCAGGGGGGGTTCGGCAGGGCGACACAAGAGACCCAGTACTTC.

The chain recombines TRBV7-9 with TRBJ1-5, with 9 bases fitting TRBD1. There are 16 residues in the CDR3. With 3 bases clipped from V and 4 bases from J, the junction kept 7 bases outside the gene matches. Germline V gives CDR1 SEHNR, CDR2 FQNEAQ (reference sequence). The DNA of the CDR3 is TGTGCCAGCAGCTTTACAGGGGGCGCCGGGAATCAGCCCCAGCATTTT. Translated: CASSFTGGAGNQPQHF. Looking up the rest from reference TRBV7-9 and TRBJ1-5 gives the full variable domain: DTGVSQNPRHKITKRGQNVTFRCDPISEHNRLYWYRQTLGQGPEFLTYFQNEAQLEKSRLLSDRFSAERPKGSFSTLEIQRTEQGDSAMYLCASSFTGGAGNQPQHFGDGTRLSIL.

The genes are TRBV19 and TRBJ2-2; weak D call: TRBD1 (6 bases). V shed 4 bases and J shed 0 bases, with 9 bases lying between them. This CDR3 spans 15 amino acids. Germline V gives CDR1 LNHDA, CDR2 SQIVND (reference sequence). CDR3 nucleotide sequence: TGTGCCAGTAGTACCTCAGGGGCGAACACCGGGGAGCTGTTTTTT. This encodes CASSTSGANTGELFF. The variable domain in full, with the rest retrieved from reference TRBV19 and TRBJ2-2, is DGGITQSPKYLFRKEGQNVTLSCEQNLNHDAMYWYRQDPGQGLRLIYYSQIVNDFQKGDIAEGYSVSREKKESFPLTVTSAQKNPTAFYLCASSTSGANTGELFFGEGSRLTVL.

V usage is TRBV19 and J usage is TRBJ2-5; TRBD1 is a possible D gene (8 bases). The V end was cut by 3 bases, the J end by 4 bases, with 27 bases between. The germline V gene encodes CDR1 LNHDA and CDR2 SQIVND (reference sequence). There are 19 residues in the CDR3. The CDR3 sequence is CASSIPVWTGRGRTETQYF. As DNA, the CDR3 is TGTGCCAGTAGTATCCCCGTTTGGACAGGGAGGGGTCGGACAGAGACCCAGTACTTC.

The chain uses TRBV27 and TRBJ2-7; D is unresolved. Germline-derived CDR1 and CDR2 are MNHEY and SMNVEV (reference sequence). The CDR3 is made up of 16 amino acids. V gave up 10 bases and J gave up 3 bases, with 25 bases separating them. In nucleotides, the CDR3 is TGTGCCACCGGATTTCAAATAGGGCGCGGAAACTACGAGCAGTACTTC. Translation: CATGFQIGRGNYEQYF.

The chain joins TRBV18 to TRBJ1-1; 10 nucleotides match TRBD1. This CDR3 has 16 amino acids. J was trimmed by 0 bases and V by 3 bases; bases with no gene match: 4. Germline loops: CDR1 KGHSH, CDR2 LQKENI. DNA of the CDR3: TGTGCCAGCTCACCGGGGACAGGGGCGATGAACACTGAAGCTTTCTTT. Protein: CASSPGTGAMNTEAFF.

The rearrangement links TRBV27 to TRBJ2-3, with 12 bases identical to TRBD2. This CDR3 contains 15 residues. Germline V CDR1 and CDR2: MNHEY, SMNVEV (reference sequence). V lost 5 bases, J lost 5 bases, and 5 bases stayed unmatched. The CDR3 region is CASSRLAGERDTQYF. CDR3 nucleotides: TGTGCCAGCAGTCGACTAGCGGGAGAACGAGATACGCAGTATTTT.

V gene TRBV4-1 combines with J gene TRBJ2-1; D may be TRBD1 (6 bases). V was pared by 6 bases and J by 6 bases, with 21 bases between. The length of the CDR3 is 16 residues. Germline CDR1 reads MGHRA; CDR2 reads YSYEKL. The chain's CDR3 is CASSLRRDQGPNEQFF. CDR3 DNA: TGCGCCAGCAGTCTCCGTCGTGACCAGGGGCCCAATGAGCAGTTCTTC.

The count of this clone is one. The chain uses TRBV28 and TRBJ2-1; possible D gene TRBD2, 5 bases. The CDR3 loop spans 14 amino acids. V dropped 7 bases and J dropped 9 bases, with 19 bases sitting between them. In germline, CDR1 is MDHEN, CDR2 SYDVKM. The CDR3 DNA reads as TGTGCCAGCACCCCCCGAGGCGGGTGGGCTGAGCAGTTCTTC. Translated, it gives CASTPRGGWAEQFF.

This clone has a single count. The rearrangement links TRBV7-9 to TRBJ2-1; no clear D. Germline V gene sequence: CDR1 SEHNR, CDR2 FQNEAQ (reference sequence). Trimming shortened V by 11 bases and J by 10 bases, and 15 bases separated the two germline ends. The CDR3 length is 11 residues. The DNA for the CDR3 is TGTGCCGTCACGTCTGCTCCCGAGCAGTTCTTC. This sequence encodes CAVTSAPEQFF.

The chain couples TRBV5-6 to TRBJ2-3; 8 bases fit TRBD1. Trimming removed 1 base from V and 6 bases from J; junction bases left unmatched: 10. This CDR3 region has 16 residues. Germline CDR1 reads SGHDT; CDR2 reads YYEEEE. The CDR3 loop is CASSLTDRGYRDTQYF. The CDR3 region has the DNA TGTGCCAGCAGCTTGACCGACAGGGGTTATAGGGATACGCAGTATTTT.